These T cell receptor beta chains were read from a single sample in a study of graft-versus-host responses after intestinal transplantation. These receptors have no known antigen. Assay: immunoSEQ multiplex PCR; the TCRdb copy retains only in-frame clones and omits some. Here the sample spans under 150,000 clones, approximately 92% being singletons. Sequenced material: unstimulated CD4+ T cells sorted from spleen or lymph node cells, taken before intestinal transplant. The receptors come from a human donor who received an intestinal transplant. Both conserved end residues are part of each CDR3. Each record gives: D gene, V gene, clone size, J gene, CDR3 DNA, CDR3 protein. A D gene is named only where the DNA matches it firmly. A clone size is listed for some rows: how often the clone was seen (once, few, many), or a class if it is expanded.

D gene: -
V gene: TRBV2
clone size: -
J gene: TRBJ1-3
CDR3 DNA: TGTGCCAGCCTCCGGGCCCTCCTTCACTCTGGAAACACCATATATTTT
CDR3 protein: CASLRALLHSGNTIYF

D gene: TRBD1
V gene: TRBV19
clone size: -
J gene: TRBJ2-7
CDR3 DNA: TGTGCCAGTAGTATCAAACAGGGGGTGGGCTACGAGCAGTACTTC
CDR3 protein: CASSIKQGVGYEQYF

D gene: -
V gene: TRBV7-2
clone size: -
J gene: TRBJ1-5
CDR3 DNA: TGTGCCAGCAGCACTACGAACGGTCAGCCCCAGCATTTT
CDR3 protein: CASSTTNGQPQHF

D gene: TRBD2
V gene: TRBV29-1
clone size: -
J gene: TRBJ2-7
CDR3 DNA: TGCAGCGTTGAAGAATGGACTAGCGGGGGGAATTGGGAGCAGTACTTC
CDR3 protein: CSVEEWTSGGNWEQYF

D gene: -
V gene: TRBV19
clone size: -
J gene: TRBJ1-2
CDR3 DNA: TGTGCCAGTTGGGGACGGTACTATGGCTACACCTTT
CDR3 protein: CASWGRYYGYTF

D gene: -
V gene: TRBV6-1
clone size: -
J gene: TRBJ2-7
CDR3 DNA: TGTGCCAGCTCTCTCGACAGCCACCGCTCCTACGAGCAGTACTTC
CDR3 protein: CASSLDSHRSYEQYF

D gene: TRBD1
V gene: TRBV7-2
clone size: -
J gene: TRBJ2-6
CDR3 DNA: TGTGCCAGCAGCTTAGGGGACAGTAGGGCCAACGTCCTGACTTTC
CDR3 protein: CASSLGDSRANVLTF

D gene: -
V gene: TRBV6-1
clone size: -
J gene: TRBJ2-7
CDR3 DNA: TGTGCCAGCAGTGAACAGGGATACGAGCAGTACTTC
CDR3 protein: CASSEQGYEQYF

D gene: -
V gene: TRBV7-9
clone size: -
J gene: TRBJ1-3
CDR3 DNA: TGTGCCAGCAGCTTAGGGTCGGTATATCACTCTGGAAACACCATATATTTT
CDR3 protein: CASSLGSVYHSGNTIYF

D gene: -
V gene: TRBV7-8
clone size: -
J gene: TRBJ1-1
CDR3 DNA: TGTGCCAGCAGCCGAACCGCCGACCGGGGAGCTTTCTTT
CDR3 protein: CASSRTADRGAFF

D gene: TRBD2
V gene: TRBV19
clone size: -
J gene: TRBJ2-4
CDR3 DNA: TGTGCCAGTAGCGACTTAGCGGGGGGCGTCATTCAGTACTTC
CDR3 protein: CASSDLAGGVIQYF

D gene: -
V gene: TRBV16
clone size: -
J gene: TRBJ2-3
CDR3 DNA: TGTGCCAGCAGCCAAGCGGACAGAACAATCACAGATACGCAGTATTTT
CDR3 protein: CASSQADRTITDTQYF

D gene: TRBD2
V gene: TRBV7-9
clone size: -
J gene: TRBJ2-1
CDR3 DNA: TGTGCCAGCAGCTCAGTGAGGCTAGCGGGGGGTGCGTTCTTC
CDR3 protein: CASSSVRLAGGAFF

D gene: TRBD1
V gene: TRBV2
clone size: -
J gene: TRBJ1-2
CDR3 DNA: TGTGCCAGCAGTGGGACAGGGGCCTATGGCTACACCTTC
CDR3 protein: CASSGTGAYGYTF

D gene: -
V gene: TRBV19
clone size: -
J gene: TRBJ1-1
CDR3 DNA: TGTGCCAGTAAAAGGGGTTGGTCTGAAGCTTTCTTT
CDR3 protein: CASKRGWSEAFF

D gene: TRBD1
V gene: TRBV6-1
clone size: -
J gene: TRBJ1-6
CDR3 DNA: TGTGCCAGCAGTGTACTCAATACCGGGACAGGGTCTTCACCCCTCCACTTT
CDR3 protein: CASSVLNTGTGSSPLHF

D gene: TRBD1
V gene: TRBV29-1
clone size: few
J gene: TRBJ2-1
CDR3 DNA: TGCAGCGTTGTTAACCCCCGGGACAGGTCCTACAATGAGCAGTTCTTC
CDR3 protein: CSVVNPRDRSYNEQFF

D gene: -
V gene: TRBV7-9
clone size: -
J gene: TRBJ2-3
CDR3 DNA: TGTGCCAGCAGCCTACTTGGGACGCAGTATTTT
CDR3 protein: CASSLLGTQYF

D gene: TRBD1
V gene: TRBV6-1
clone size: -
J gene: TRBJ1-5
CDR3 DNA: TGTGCCAGCAGTCAACAGGGGGCTCTTCAGCCCCAGCATTTT
CDR3 protein: CASSQQGALQPQHF

D gene: -
V gene: TRBV19
clone size: -
J gene: TRBJ1-2
CDR3 DNA: TGTGCCAGTAGTCGTGGGGGGGTGAATATGAGAGCCGGCTACACCTTC
CDR3 protein: CASSRGGVNMRAGYTF

D gene: -
V gene: TRBV6-1
clone size: -
J gene: TRBJ2-7
CDR3 DNA: TGTGCCAGCAGAGTGGCGAGCTCCTACGAGCAGTACTTC
CDR3 protein: CASRVASSYEQYF

D gene: -
V gene: TRBV6-5
clone size: -
J gene: TRBJ2-3
CDR3 DNA: TGTGCCAGCAGTTACTCGATGGGGGCAGATACGCAGTATTTT
CDR3 protein: CASSYSMGADTQYF

D gene: TRBD2
V gene: TRBV9
clone size: -
J gene: TRBJ2-1
CDR3 DNA: TGTGCCAGCAGCGTAGAACTAGCGGAGTCTAATCGCAATGAGCAGTTCTTC
CDR3 protein: CASSVELAESNRNEQFF

D gene: TRBD2
V gene: TRBV13
clone size: -
J gene: TRBJ2-5
CDR3 DNA: TGTGCCAGCAGCCCGGGACTAGTCGGAGAGACCCAGTACTTC
CDR3 protein: CASSPGLVGETQYF

D gene: -
V gene: TRBV19
clone size: once
J gene: TRBJ1-1
CDR3 DNA: TGTGCCAGTAGCCGGAACACTGAAGCTTTCTTT
CDR3 protein: CASSRNTEAFF

D gene: -
V gene: TRBV7-8
clone size: -
J gene: TRBJ1-5
CDR3 DNA: TGTGCCAGCAGCTTAGCGCTAAAGGTTACAGGGAGCAATCAGCCCCAGCATTTT
CDR3 protein: CASSLALKVTGSNQPQHF

D gene: -
V gene: TRBV7-9
clone size: -
J gene: TRBJ2-1
CDR3 DNA: TGTGCCAGCAGCCCACAGCATACCTACAATGAGCAGTTCTTC
CDR3 protein: CASSPQHTYNEQFF

D gene: -
V gene: TRBV7-9
clone size: -
J gene: TRBJ2-7
CDR3 DNA: TGTGCCAGCAGGTCGGGAACGGCTGGGGAGCAGTACTTC
CDR3 protein: CASRSGTAGEQYF

D gene: -
V gene: TRBV5-4
clone size: -
J gene: TRBJ2-2
CDR3 DNA: TGTGCCAGCAGCTGGGACGGCTTCCACGCGAACACCGGGGAGCTGTTTTTT
CDR3 protein: CASSWDGFHANTGELFF

D gene: TRBD2
V gene: TRBV15
clone size: -
J gene: TRBJ2-2
CDR3 DNA: TGTGCCACCAGCAGAGACTGGACTAGCGGGGGTTCCGGGGAGCTGTTTTTT
CDR3 protein: CATSRDWTSGGSGELFF

D gene: -
V gene: TRBV7-8
clone size: -
J gene: TRBJ1-1
CDR3 DNA: TGTGCCAGCAGCTCTCATAGAGGCCCACAAAGGGAAGCTTTCTTT
CDR3 protein: CASSSHRGPQREAFF

D gene: TRBD2
V gene: TRBV11-2
clone size: -
J gene: TRBJ2-1
CDR3 DNA: TGTGCCAGCAGCCTCCCTCGGGCGGGGGTAGGCCACAATGAGCAGTTCTTC
CDR3 protein: CASSLPRAGVGHNEQFF

D gene: -
V gene: TRBV6-5
clone size: few
J gene: TRBJ2-6
CDR3 DNA: TGTGCCAGCAGCTTCTCTGGGGCCAACGTCCTGACTTTC
CDR3 protein: CASSFSGANVLTF

D gene: -
V gene: TRBV5-8
clone size: -
J gene: TRBJ2-2
CDR3 DNA: TGTGCCAGCAGCTTCGGCTATTCCGGGGAGCTGTTTTTT
CDR3 protein: CASSFGYSGELFF

D gene: -
V gene: TRBV10-2
clone size: -
J gene: TRBJ1-1
CDR3 DNA: TGCGCCAGCAGTGAGCCACCTAACACTGAAGCTTTCTTT
CDR3 protein: CASSEPPNTEAFF

D gene: TRBD2
V gene: TRBV7-2
clone size: -
J gene: TRBJ2-3
CDR3 DNA: TGTGCCAGCAGCCCTGGGCGGGGGGGCACAGATACGCAGTATTTT
CDR3 protein: CASSPGRGGTDTQYF

D gene: -
V gene: TRBV7-8
clone size: once
J gene: TRBJ1-1
CDR3 DNA: TGTGCCAGCAGCTTAGTATGGGGGTCTGGCGGGAACACTGAAGCTTTCTTT
CDR3 protein: CASSLVWGSGGNTEAFF

D gene: -
V gene: TRBV5-4
clone size: -
J gene: TRBJ2-2
CDR3 DNA: TGTGCCAGCAGCAACAGCCGTCCCGGGGAGCTGTTTTTT
CDR3 protein: CASSNSRPGELFF

D gene: -
V gene: TRBV4-1
clone size: -
J gene: TRBJ1-3
CDR3 DNA: TGCGCCAGCAGCCAAGATAGTAGGATCCTAAGCTCTGGAAACACCATATATTTT
CDR3 protein: CASSQDSRILSSGNTIYF

D gene: -
V gene: TRBV7-9
clone size: -
J gene: TRBJ1-4
CDR3 DNA: TGTGCCAGCAGCTTCTATACGGTACCGGGGGGGGAAAAACTGTTTTTT
CDR3 protein: CASSFYTVPGGEKLFF